Reported below is one T cell receptor beta chain. Its antigen is currently unknown. Sequencing used immunoSEQ multiplex PCR; TCRdb keeps in-frame clones, though not all of them. The sample shows roughly 96,000 clones, around 89% of them seen only once. This entry belongs to a study of T cell responses to AZD1222 COVID-19 vaccine. V lost 3 bases and J 8 bases, leaving 16 bases between the germline ends. Germline values: CDR1 GTSNPN, CDR2 SVGIG (reference sequence). The CDR3 covers 13 residues. Findings and limits, study-wide: Every sample of the repertoires postdated the peak T cell response. There were mostly white British donors and more females than males, and clonal diversity was possibly underestimated.

The sample consisted of peripheral blood, taken on day 0 of AZD1222 vaccination. The sequence came from an adult in good health. The chain links TRBV30 to TRBJ1-2; the D is unclear. This CDR3 reads CAWSTQPAGGYTF. CDR3 DNA: TGTGCCTGGAGCACACAACCGGCGGGGGGCTACACCTTC.